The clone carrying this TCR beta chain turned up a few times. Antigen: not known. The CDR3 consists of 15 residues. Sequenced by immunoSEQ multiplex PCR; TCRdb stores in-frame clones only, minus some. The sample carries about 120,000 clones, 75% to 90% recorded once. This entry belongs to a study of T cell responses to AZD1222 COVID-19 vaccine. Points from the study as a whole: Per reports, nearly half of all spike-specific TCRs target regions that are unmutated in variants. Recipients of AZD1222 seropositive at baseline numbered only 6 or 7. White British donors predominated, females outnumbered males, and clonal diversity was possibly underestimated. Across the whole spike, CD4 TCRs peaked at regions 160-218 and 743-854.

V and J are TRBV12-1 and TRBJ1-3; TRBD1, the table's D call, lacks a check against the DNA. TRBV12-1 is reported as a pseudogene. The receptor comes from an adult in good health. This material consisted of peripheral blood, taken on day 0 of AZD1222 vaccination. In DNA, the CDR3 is TGTGCCAGCAGCTACACCCAGGGCCCTGGAAACACCATATATTTT. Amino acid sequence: CASSYTQGPGNTIYF.